Listed below are T cell receptor beta chains from one sample, sequenced in a study of beta chain features in type 1 diabetes. Data came from immunoSEQ multiplex PCR; TCRdb stores just in-frame clones and leaves some out. The repertoire holds roughly 450,000 clones, with 10% to 12% as singletons. Sample: naive CD4+ T cells from blood. The receptors were gathered from a woman under 30 in good health. Each CDR3 is given with its conserved first and last residue. The D gene is left open where the match is weak. Clone sizes are given selectively: once, few, many, or a class where the clone is expanded.

TRBV5-1,TRBD1,TRBJ2-7,-,CASGQGDEQYF,TGCGCCAGTGGACAGGGGGACGAGCAGTACTTC
TRBV19,-,TRBJ2-1,-,CASTRSSYNEQFF,TGTGCCAGTACTAGGAGCTCCTACAATGAGCAGTTCTTC
TRBV4-2,TRBD1,TRBJ1-6,-,CASSQGGQGKYNSPLHF,TGTGCCAGCAGCCAAGGTGGACAGGGAAAATATAATTCACCCCTCCACTTT
TRBV27,TRBD1,TRBJ1-5,few,CASSSIGQAHQPQHF,TGTGCCAGCAGTTCGATAGGACAGGCCCATCAGCCCCAGCATTTT
TRBV5-4,-,TRBJ1-4,few,CASSSRTDEKLFF,TGTGCCAGCAGCTCTCGGACAGATGAAAAACTGTTTTTT
TRBV9,-,TRBJ1-1,once,CASSAHTPGQTEAFF,TGTGCCAGCAGCGCTCACACCCCCGGACAGACTGAAGCTTTCTTT
TRBV28,-,TRBJ2-5,-,CASRKRRETQYF,TGTGCCAGCAGAAAGAGGCGGGAGACCCAGTACTTC
TRBV5-1,TRBD1,TRBJ2-7,-,CASSLWAGGNEQYF,TGCGCCAGCAGCTTGTGGGCAGGGGGCAACGAGCAGTACTTC
TRBV30,-,TRBJ2-1,many,CAWRRYQGYYNEQFF,TGTGCCTGGAGACGCTACCAGGGTTATTACAATGAGCAGTTCTTC
TRBV23-1,-,TRBJ1-2,-,CASSHFLDGRYGYTF,TGCGCCAGCAGTCATTTTCTAGACGGTCGGTATGGCTACACCTTC
TRBV28,TRBD1,TRBJ2-1,few,CASSPTGTGHNEQFF,TGTGCCAGCAGCCCCACCGGGACAGGTCACAATGAGCAGTTCTTC
TRBV15,-,TRBJ1-4,few,CATSRDLTDEKLFF,TGTGCCACCAGCAGAGATTTGACGGATGAAAAACTGTTTTTT
TRBV4-1,-,TRBJ1-4,-,CASRRIAAEKLFF,TGCGCCAGCAGACGCATAGCGGCTGAAAAACTGTTTTTT
TRBV7-9,TRBD2,TRBJ2-3,-,CASSRGTSESTDTQYF,TGTGCCAGCAGCAGGGGGACTAGCGAGAGCACAGATACGCAGTATTTT
TRBV11-3,-,TRBJ2-1,few,CASSPGTYNEQFF,TGTGCCAGCAGCCCTGGGACCTACAATGAGCAGTTCTTC
TRBV28,-,TRBJ2-1,many,CASSPRLKVNEQFF,TGTGCCAGCAGTCCCCGGTTGAAGGTGAATGAGCAGTTCTTC
TRBV7-2,TRBD1,TRBJ1-2,few,CASSPPGQPYGYTF,TGTGCCAGCAGCCCCCCGGGACAGCCCTATGGCTACACCTTC
TRBV11-1,TRBD1,TRBJ1-2,-,CASSPPGGGYTF,TGTGCCAGCAGCCCCCCAGGGGGCGGCTACACCTTC
TRBV30,-,TRBJ1-1,-,CAWSARLNTEAFF,TGTGCCTGGAGTGCCAGACTGAACACTGAAGCTTTCTTT
TRBV15,-,TRBJ1-1,few,CATSRDQSHPEAFF,TGTGCCACCAGCAGAGATCAAAGCCATCCTGAAGCTTTCTTT
TRBV11-2,-,TRBJ2-1,-,CASSQMDSYNEQFF,TGTGCCAGCAGCCAAATGGACAGCTACAATGAGCAGTTCTTC
TRBV7-2,-,TRBJ2-5,few,CASSTVRLETQYF,TGTGCCAGCAGCACCGTGCGGTTAGAGACCCAGTACTTC
TRBV29-1,-,TRBJ1-1,few,CSVVRTSMNTEAFF,TGCAGCGTTGTCAGGACCTCTATGAACACTGAAGCTTTCTTT
TRBV30,-,TRBJ1-2,-,CAWSVFSRGYGYTF,TGTGCCTGGAGTGTATTTTCGCGGGGCTATGGCTACACCTTC
TRBV30,-,TRBJ1-4,-,CAWTRTEKLFF,TGTGCCTGGACTCGGACTGAAAAACTGTTTTTT
TRBV7-9,-,TRBJ2-7,-,CASSSAPSSSYEQYF,TGTGCCAGCAGCTCGGCTCCCTCTAGCTCCTACGAGCAGTACTTC
TRBV19,TRBD1,TRBJ1-2,few,CASSTGQGYGYTF,TGTGCCAGTAGTACCGGACAGGGATATGGCTACACCTTC
TRBV29-1,-,TRBJ2-5,-,CSPEGSQYF,TGCAGCCCCGAGGGGTCGCAGTACTTC
TRBV2,-,TRBJ1-2,-,CASSKAKNYGYTF,TGTGCCAGCAGCAAAGCAAAGAACTATGGCTACACCTTC
TRBV9,TRBD1,TRBJ1-2,few,CASSAGTGFGYTF,TGTGCCAGCAGCGCGGGGACAGGGTTTGGCTACACCTTC
TRBV7-2,TRBD2,TRBJ2-1,few,CASSEGLAGGHEQFF,TGTGCCAGCAGCGAGGGACTAGCGGGGGGGCACGAGCAGTTCTTC
TRBV9,-,TRBJ2-1,few,CASSATGFSYNEQFF,TGTGCCAGCAGCGCCACCGGTTTCTCCTACAATGAGCAGTTCTTC
TRBV13,TRBD2,TRBJ2-1,-,CASSLGSGRTYNEQFF,TGTGCCAGCAGCTTAGGGAGCGGGAGGACCTACAATGAGCAGTTCTTC
TRBV9,-,TRBJ2-2,few,CASKGPQRTGELFF,TGTGCCAGCAAGGGTCCCCAGAGAACCGGGGAGCTGTTTTTT
TRBV10-3,-,TRBJ2-7,-,CATWTEVTYEQYF,TGTGCCACATGGACAGAAGTAACCTACGAGCAGTACTTC
TRBV30,-,TRBJ2-6,many,CAWSAYTGSGANVLTF,TGTGCCTGGAGTGCTTACACAGGCTCTGGGGCCAACGTCCTGACTTTC
TRBV7-9,TRBD1,TRBJ2-3,-,CASSLGQGSDTQYF,TGTGCCAGCAGCTTAGGACAGGGCAGCGATACGCAGTATTTT
TRBV6-5,-,TRBJ2-7,-,CASSENKDSRQYF,TGTGCCAGCAGTGAAAATAAGGACAGCCGGCAGTACTTC
TRBV7-2,-,TRBJ2-1,few,CASSLRSAEQFF,TGTGCCAGCAGCTTACGGTCGGCCGAGCAGTTCTTC
TRBV10-3,TRBD1,TRBJ2-1,-,CAISPGQGSNEQFF,TGTGCCATCAGCCCGGGACAGGGGAGCAATGAGCAGTTCTTC
TRBV7-9,-,TRBJ2-1,-,CASSSTHNEQFF,TGTGCCAGCAGCTCCACCCACAATGAGCAGTTCTTC
TRBV18,-,TRBJ1-1,few,CASSQITPGVNTEAFF,TGTGCCAGCTCACAGATTACCCCAGGGGTGAACACTGAAGCTTTCTTT
TRBV7-9,-,TRBJ2-5,-,CASSSLSSRDGQETQYF,TGTGCCAGCAGCTCCCTGTCAAGTCGGGACGGCCAAGAGACCCAGTACTTC
TRBV9,-,TRBJ1-6,-,CASSVEDSPLHF,TGTGCCAGCAGCGTAGAGGATTCACCCCTCCACTTT
TRBV9,-,TRBJ2-2,few,CASSVARGNTGELFF,TGTGCCAGCAGCGTAGCCAGGGGGAACACCGGGGAGCTGTTTTTT
TRBV5-1,-,TRBJ2-5,few,CASSLARQETQYF,TGCGCCAGCAGCTTAGCTAGGCAAGAGACCCAGTACTTC
TRBV7-2,TRBD2,TRBJ2-3,few,CASRFLAGATNTQYF,TGTGCCAGCAGATTTCTAGCGGGGGCCACAAATACGCAGTATTTT